Given below is one T cell receptor beta chain in context. The sample belongs to a study of blood T cell repertoires in COVID-19. Method: immunoSEQ multiplex PCR; TCRdb's copy keeps in-frame clones and lacks some. Of just under 350,000 clones in the sample, about 93% were seen once. V trimming: 5 bases; J trimming: 4 bases; junction bases outside the gene matches: 9. This CDR3 contains 16 residues. Germline CDR1 SGHNT, CDR2 YENEEA. What was sequenced was peripheral blood. The rearrangement links TRBV11-3 to TRBJ2-1; 9 nucleotides align to TRBD2. The sequence derives from a woman under 30 who had recovered from COVID-19. CDR3 amino acids: CASSQVASGVYNEQFF. In DNA, the CDR3 is TGTGCCAGCAGCCAAGTGGCTAGCGGGGTATACAATGAGCAGTTCTTC.